Listed below are T cell receptor beta chains from one sample, sequenced in a study of graft-versus-host responses after intestinal transplantation. The protocol was immunoSEQ multiplex PCR, while the TCRdb copy is restricted to in-frame clones and leaves out a portion. This table has 35,000 to 40,000 clones, about 94% appearing once. This specimen was PBMCs, taken 16 days after intestinal transplant. The source of these receptors is a human patient who received an intestinal transplant, so some T cells may come from the graft donor. CDR3s include the opening cysteine and the closing phenylalanine or tryptophan.

V	J	length	CDR3
TRBV18	TRBJ1-4	20	CASSPNSYPRGLTTNEKLFF
TRBV7-7	TRBJ2-2	17	CASSLNPGQGNTGELFF
TRBV29-1	TRBJ2-1	14	CSVEDLAGDNEQFF
TRBV28	TRBJ2-7	18	CASRRRLAGRARSYEQYF
TRBV9	TRBJ2-2	17	CASSVKQGAENTGELFF
TRBV27	TRBJ2-7	17	CASSPPPWSGRVYEQYF
TRBV19	TRBJ1-2	13	CASSTTGDTGYTF
TRBV6-5	TRBJ1-3	14	CASSYDSSGNTIYF
TRBV9	TRBJ1-5	15	CASSEGGTGNQPQHF
TRBV28	TRBJ2-7	13	CASSLQGAYEQYF
TRBV28	TRBJ2-7	15	CASRRGTGPSYEQYF
TRBV10-3	TRBJ2-2	17	CAISPTVIAGNTGELFF
TRBV7-9	TRBJ2-1	15	CASSLSGGPSNEQFF
TRBV4-1	TRBJ2-7	14	CASSQEVTVYEQYF
TRBV10-3	TRBJ1-6	16	CAISESGTGSDSPLHF
TRBV7-2	TRBJ1-5	15	CASSLWTESRQPQHF
TRBV19	.	17	CASSLGGVSRTTYEQYF
TRBV6-6	TRBJ2-7	14	CASSYLDISYEQYF
TRBV4-1	TRBJ2-3	15	CASEQGLAREDTQYF
TRBV5-1	TRBJ2-1	12	CASAYPANEQFF
TRBV9	TRBJ2-4	15	CASSVGTETLNIQYF
TRBV27	TRBJ2-3	12	CASSSPRDTQYF
TRBV4-2	TRBJ2-1	13	CASNLDSHSEQFF
TRBV15	TRBJ2-3	12	CATSSSGTRRYF
TRBV27	TRBJ2-1	15	CASSLGESQGNEQFF
TRBV4-1	TRBJ2-7	16	CASISGRFRVVYEQYF
TRBV9	TRBJ2-5	15	CASSDPGTGLETQYF
TRBV30	TRBJ2-2	17	CAWSTIPGPRGTGELFF
TRBV28	TRBJ1-1	15	CASSLYAQANTEAFF
TRBV2	TRBJ1-1	11	CASNVNTEAFF
TRBV6-6	TRBJ2-1	14	CASTLLAGDLEQFF
TRBV29-1	TRBJ2-1	14	CSVGGQGSYNEQFF
TRBV10-2	TRBJ2-1	17	CASSKLAGGPYYNEQFF
TRBV9	TRBJ2-1	17	CASSVGGQTNSYNEQFF
TRBV7-6	TRBJ2-1	16	CASSPGTTGGYNEQFF
TRBV29-1	TRBJ2-7	14	CSVRDRGRDYEQYF
TRBV11-2	TRBJ2-1	15	CASSLELAGGHEQFF
TRBV15	TRBJ1-1	14	CATTVGTGRPEAFF
TRBV7-6	TRBJ2-3	15	CASSLSEIDTDTQYF
TRBV11-1	TRBJ2-1	16	CASSSRSDSAYNEQFF
TRBV6-5	TRBJ2-1	12	CASRSDYNEQFF
TRBV9	TRBJ2-4	15	CASSVGQGAENIQYF
TRBV21-1	TRBJ2-3	15	CASRLTGSSTDTQYF
TRBV7-3	TRBJ2-3	15	CASSPTGGGTDTQYF
TRBV9	TRBJ2-5	15	CASSASGGGGETQYF
TRBV14	TRBJ2-1	13	CASSQVRYNEQFF
TRBV13	TRBJ1-5	14	CASSLRDSNQPQHF
TRBV29-1	TRBJ1-4	12	CSVEDQSGGLFF
TRBV6-5	TRBJ1-5	13	CASRRTGNQPQHF
TRBV7-9	TRBJ2-7	11	CASSASYEQYF
TRBV9	TRBJ2-1	17	CASSGRSGTSGPNEQFF
TRBV15	TRBJ2-1	15	CATSPTSGDYNEQFF
TRBV4-3	TRBJ1-5	16	CASSQGTWGVNQPQHF
TRBV28	TRBJ2-7	15	CASSLSTSGRYEQYF
TRBV7-9	TRBJ2-7	17	CASSPIMAGGVRAEQYF
TRBV18	TRBJ2-1	13	CASSPQSNNEQFF
TRBV5-8	TRBJ2-7	16	CASSSPDRVSSYEQYF
TRBV28	TRBJ2-4	12	CATKGAKNIQYF
TRBV5-1	TRBJ2-7	16	CASSLAKTSGAYEQYF
TRBV5-4	TRBJ2-1	18	CASSFGAGSAPRINEQFF